A single T cell receptor beta chain is shown here with its context. This sample was included in a study of cytomegalovirus exposure and HLA in healthy donors. The CDR3 contains 19 residues. After removal of 5 bases from V and 11 bases from J, the junction contained 26 bases not matched to a gene. CDR1 LNHDA and CDR2 SQIVND come from the germline V gene (reference sequence). Both 60 Vbeta primers and 13 Jbeta primers went into the PCR. Authors' processing steps: In a later analysis, some 80 million unique TCR beta chains included roughly 11 million shared by two or more donors. Sequencing used immunoSEQ multiplex PCR; TCRdb keeps in-frame clones, though not all of them. The V and J calls and the clone size are those of that table, but D and trimming were determined from the DNA. The sample carries around 140,000 clones, 60% to 85% recorded once.

J is TRBJ1-4 and V is TRBV19; 7 bases fit TRBD1. The material sequenced was PBMCs. The receptor comes from a woman aged 18-30 years in good health and CMV-seronegative. Written as DNA, the CDR3 is TGTGCCAGTAGTCCTCACGCTCGGGCAGACAGGGTTCACCGGTACAAACTGTTTTTT. This encodes CASSPHARADRVHRYKLFF.